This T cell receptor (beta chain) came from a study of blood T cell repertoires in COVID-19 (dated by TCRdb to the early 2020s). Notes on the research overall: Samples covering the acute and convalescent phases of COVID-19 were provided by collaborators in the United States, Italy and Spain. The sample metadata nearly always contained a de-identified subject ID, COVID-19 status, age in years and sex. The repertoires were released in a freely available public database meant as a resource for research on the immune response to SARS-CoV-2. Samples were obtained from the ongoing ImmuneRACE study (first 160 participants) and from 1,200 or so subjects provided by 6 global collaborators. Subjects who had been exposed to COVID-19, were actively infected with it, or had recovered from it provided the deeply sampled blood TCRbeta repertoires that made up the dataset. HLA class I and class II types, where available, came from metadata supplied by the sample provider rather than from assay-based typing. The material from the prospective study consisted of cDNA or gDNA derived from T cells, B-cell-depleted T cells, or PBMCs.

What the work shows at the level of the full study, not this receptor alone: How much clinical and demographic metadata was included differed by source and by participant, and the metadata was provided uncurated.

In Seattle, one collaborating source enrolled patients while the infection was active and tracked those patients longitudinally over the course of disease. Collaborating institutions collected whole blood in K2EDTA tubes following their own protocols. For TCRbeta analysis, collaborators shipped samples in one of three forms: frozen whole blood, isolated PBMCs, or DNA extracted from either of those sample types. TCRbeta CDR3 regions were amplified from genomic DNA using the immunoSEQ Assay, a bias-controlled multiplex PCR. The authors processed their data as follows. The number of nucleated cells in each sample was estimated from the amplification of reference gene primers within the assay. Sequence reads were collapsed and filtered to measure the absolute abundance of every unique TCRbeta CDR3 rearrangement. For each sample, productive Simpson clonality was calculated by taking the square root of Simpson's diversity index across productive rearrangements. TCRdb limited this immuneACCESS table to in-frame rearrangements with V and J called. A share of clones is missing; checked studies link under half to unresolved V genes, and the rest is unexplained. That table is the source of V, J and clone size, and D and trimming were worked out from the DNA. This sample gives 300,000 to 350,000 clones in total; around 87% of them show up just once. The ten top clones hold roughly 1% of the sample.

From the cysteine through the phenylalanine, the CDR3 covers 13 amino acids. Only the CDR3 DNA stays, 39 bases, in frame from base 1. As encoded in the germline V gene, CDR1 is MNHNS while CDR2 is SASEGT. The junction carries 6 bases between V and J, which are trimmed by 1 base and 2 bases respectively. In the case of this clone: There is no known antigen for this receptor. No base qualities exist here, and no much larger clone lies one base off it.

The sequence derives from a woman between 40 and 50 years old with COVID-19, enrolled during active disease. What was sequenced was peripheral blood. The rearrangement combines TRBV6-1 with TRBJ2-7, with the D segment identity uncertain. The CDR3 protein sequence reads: CASSEGVAYEQYF. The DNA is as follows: TGTGCCAGCAGTGAAGGCGTAGCCTACGAGCAGTACTTC.